The next 12 T cell receptor beta chains were all read from a single sample in a study of T cell clones after liver transplantation. The table came from immunoSEQ multiplex PCR; TCRdb's copy has only in-frame clones and leaves some out. Found here are about 72,000 clones, more than 75% of them singletons; the top ten hold less than 3.5%. This sample comprised CD4+ T cells from blood, obtained before liver transplant. The receptors originated from a human donor who received a liver transplant.

The rearrangement joins TRBV4-3 to TRBJ1-4; D not resolved. In germline, CDR1 is LGHNA, CDR2 YSLEER. CDR3 size: 14 residues. The V end was cut by 3 bases, the J end by 10 bases, with 15 bases between. Written as DNA, the CDR3 is TGCGCCAGCAGCCAGTCGACTTTCGCCGGAAAACTGTTTTTT. Translating it yields CASSQSTFAGKLFF.

The rearrangement joins TRBV29-1 to TRBJ2-5; 7 bases agree with TRBD1. V was pared by 4 bases and J by 4 bases, with 6 bases of the junction left unmatched. Germline CDR1 SQVTM, CDR2 ANQGSEA. The CDR3 has 13 amino acids. The CDR3 reads CSVVRGLLETQYF. The CDR3 region has the DNA TGCAGCGTTGTGAGGGGGCTGTTAGAGACCCAGTACTTC.

This clone has only a few counts. Other DNA sequences in the sample encode the same CDR3. The rearrangement joins TRBV5-1 to TRBJ1-3; D unclear. The CDR3 spans 15 residues. Germline-derived CDR1 and CDR2 are SGHRS and YFSETQ. Trimming removed 0 bases from V and 0 bases from J, with 7 bases in between. Written as DNA, the CDR3 is TGCGCCAGCAGCTTGGGGCAATCCTCTGGAAACACCATATATTTT. Protein: CASSLGQSSGNTIYF.

DNA for the CDR3: TGCGCCAGCAACGGACTAGCAGAAGAGACCCAGTACTTC. Translated, it gives CASNGLAEETQYF. The rearrangement links TRBV5-1 to TRBJ2-5; TRBD2 matches 8 bases. CDR1 and CDR2 (germline): SGHRS, YFSETQ. The CDR3 spans 13 residues. V dropped 6 bases and J dropped 3; count of bases not matched to a gene: 4. The variable domain in full, with the rest retrieved from reference TRBV5-1 and TRBJ2-5, is KAGVTQTPRYLIKTRGQQVTLSCSPISGHRSVSWYQQTPGQGLQFLFEYFSETQRNKGNFPGRFSGRQFSNSRSEMNVSTLELGDSALYLCASNGLAEETQYFGPGTRLLVL.

The DNA for the CDR3 is TGCGCCAGCAGCTTGGAGGGACAGGGGGCGGACATTCAGTACTTC. Translation: CASSLEGQGADIQYF. The chain is built from TRBV5-1 and TRBJ2-4; 12 bases align to TRBD1. Germline V gives CDR1 SGHRS, CDR2 YFSETQ. The CDR3 loop spans 15 amino acids. Trimming at V came to 0 bases and at J to 8 bases, leaving 3 bases not matched to a gene. Full variable domain (missing parts from reference TRBV5-1 and TRBJ2-4): KAGVTQTPRYLIKTRGQQVTLSCSPISGHRSVSWYQQTPGQGLQFLFEYFSETQRNKGNFPGRFSGRQFSNSRSEMNVSTLELGDSALYLCASSLEGQGADIQYFGAGTRLSVL.

J is TRBJ2-7 and V is TRBV5-1; D not certain. This CDR3 has 14 amino acids. CDR1 and CDR2 (germline): SGHRS, YFSETQ. The V and J ends lost 1 base and 7 bases respectively, with 15 bases between them. DNA for the CDR3: TGCGCCAGCAGCTTGCCAGGCACGCCGGGTGAGCAGTACTTC. The encoded protein is CASSLPGTPGEQYF.

The chain recombines TRBV11-2 with TRBJ2-7; 15 nucleotides align to TRBD2. V lost 0 bases, J lost 5 bases, and 14 bases stayed unmatched. Germline V gene sequence: CDR1 SGHAT, CDR2 FQNNGV. This CDR3 is built from 20 residues. CDR3 region: CASSLDPPGLAGGGIHEQYF. The CDR3 DNA follows: TGTGCCAGCAGCTTAGATCCGCCGGGACTAGCGGGAGGCGGGATCCACGAGCAGTACTTC.

This chain connects TRBV2 to TRBJ1-4; TRBD1 might be the D (5 bases). The CDR3 runs 12 residues. Trimming removed 10 bases at V and 3 bases at J, with 9 bases between. Germline loops: CDR1 SNHLY, CDR2 FYNNEI. CDR3 DNA sequence: TGTGCCACCCTGGGGCCTAATGAAAAACTGTTTTTT. Its protein product is CATLGPNEKLFF.

The V gene is TRBV19, the J gene TRBJ1-3; TRBD1 agrees at 7 bases. Germline CDR1 reads LNHDA; CDR2 reads SQIVND (reference sequence). This CDR3 contains 13 residues. J gave up 8 bases and V 6 bases, and 7 bases lay outside the gene matches. Written as DNA, the CDR3 is TGTGCCAGTAGGGACAGGACGACTGACACCATATATTTT. It is translated as CASRDRTTDTIYF. Full variable domain (remainder filled in from reference TRBV19 and TRBJ1-3): DGGITQSPKYLFRKEGQNVTLSCEQNLNHDAMYWYRQDPGQGLRLIYYSQIVNDFQKGDIAEGYSVSREKKESFPLTVTSAQKNPTAFYLCASRDRTTDTIYFGEGSWLTVV.

This clone was recorded only once. V gene TRBV27 combines with J gene TRBJ1-5; no firm D call. The length of the CDR3 is 16 residues. Deletions cut 3 bases from V and 4 bases from J, with 16 bases between. Germline CDR1 reads MNHEY; CDR2 reads SMNVEV (reference sequence). CDR3 sequence: CASSLAGGRPNQPQHF. CDR3 sequence (DNA): TGTGCCAGCAGTTTGGCTGGAGGGCGTCCTAATCAGCCCCAGCATTTT.

The chain has TRBV19 and TRBJ1-3; the D is unclear. V was pared by 3 bases and J by 3 bases, with 9 bases between. The CDR3 sequence is 14 residues long. From germline, CDR1 is LNHDA and CDR2 SQIVND (reference sequence). CDR3 nucleotide sequence: TGTGCCAGTAGTATCAATGGGTTTGGAAACACCATATATTTT. This sequence encodes CASSINGFGNTIYF.

The chain combines TRBV7-9 with TRBJ2-2, with 9 bases matching TRBD1. The CDR3 totals 14 residues. After removal of 5 bases from V and 4 bases from J, the junction contained 2 bases not matched to a gene. CDR1 and CDR2 (germline): SEHNR, FQNEAQ (reference sequence). The CDR3 DNA reads as TGTGCCAGCAGCGGGACAGGGTTCACCGGGGAGCTGTTTTTT. Its translation: CASSGTGFTGELFF.